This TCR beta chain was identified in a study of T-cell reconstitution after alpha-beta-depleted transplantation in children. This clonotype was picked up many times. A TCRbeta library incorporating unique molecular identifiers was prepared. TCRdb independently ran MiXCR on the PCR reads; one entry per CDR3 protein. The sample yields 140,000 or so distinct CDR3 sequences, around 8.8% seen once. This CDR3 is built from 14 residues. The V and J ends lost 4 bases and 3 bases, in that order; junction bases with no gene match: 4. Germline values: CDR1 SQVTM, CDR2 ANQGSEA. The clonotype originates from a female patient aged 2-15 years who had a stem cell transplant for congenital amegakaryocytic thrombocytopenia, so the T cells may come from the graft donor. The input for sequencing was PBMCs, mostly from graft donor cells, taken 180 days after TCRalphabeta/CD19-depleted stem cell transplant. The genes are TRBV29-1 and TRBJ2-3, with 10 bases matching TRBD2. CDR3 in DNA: TGCAGCGTTGCCACTAGCGGGGTGACAGATACGCAGTATTTT. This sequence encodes CSVATSGVTDTQYF.